The text below deals with one T cell receptor beta chain. Its antigen target is currently unknown. Base qualities are not recorded, but no much larger clone differs from it by a single base. This entry belongs to a study of cytomegalovirus exposure and HLA in healthy donors (dated by TCRdb to 2016 to 2017). Background on the whole study: An earlier analysis of approximately 590 of the donors reported 250 to 300 Gb of sequence data and roughly 100 million unique TCR beta sequences from about 200 million T cells. An early release that covered some 630 HLA-typed donors contained about 290 gigabases of sequencing data and tens of millions of unique TCR sequences. The genetic ancestry cluster associated with self-reported Caucasian donors included 81% of the approximately 430 genotyped donors. The aim of the study was to test whether cataloging public T cell receptors could identify signatures of past pathogen exposure. The study profiled the T cell repertoires of 550 to 700 subjects by immunosequencing and related them to cytomegalovirus serostatus. Besides the first cohort of approximately 710 subjects, a separate validation cohort made up of about 120 different subjects was used. The study combined high-throughput TCR immunosequencing, statistical association of individual TCRs with disease status, and machine learning to predict cytomegalovirus infection status. To study patterns of TCR occurrence, a later analysis re-analyzed previously published TCR beta repertoires from hundreds of donors and added high-resolution HLA genotyping. Rather than drawing on any new phenotypic data, the later analysis identified candidate immune exposures from TCR beta sequences and the way those sequences occurred across donors. An earlier analysis of 450 to 750 of the donors used high-throughput TCR beta sequencing to judge whether each TCR beta V gene segment behaved as functional or pseudogenic. Donor age, sex, ethnicity and CMV serostatus were compiled together with the repertoire data. A later genetic analysis used genome-wide SNP genotypes for about three fifths of the roughly 700 donors, treating that subset as a discovery cohort. All discovery cohort repertoires had been generated using a single sequencing platform. HLA typing covered class I and class II loci at four-digit resolution. Typing coverage differed by locus: A, B, C, DRB1 and DQB1 were typed in about 620-630 donors, DQA1 in 500 to 550, DPA1 in 600 to 610, and DPB1 in around 490. About 5 DR-DQ haplotypes were handled as single units for association and clustering, since linkage in the cohort was strong. Among around 400 genotyped donors of the cohort, an average of roughly 230,000 unique TCR beta nucleotide sequences was sequenced per donor, of which about 18% were non-productive.

The cohort consisted of hundreds of healthy bone marrow donors. At the time of sampling, every cohort member was nominally healthy, though immune exposures that went unrecorded were likely present. The donor was CMV seronegative and was included in the group of 352 seronegative cohort members. A peripheral blood sample was provided by each donor, and peripheral blood mononuclear cells were used for TCR beta sequencing. Genomic DNA extraction from the blood cell samples was performed with the Qiagen DNeasy Blood Extraction Kit. Overall results and qualifications from the work: When HLA alleles, especially DR and DQ, strongly co-occurred, TCR associations were difficult to assign to individual alleles. The study gave a list of 150 to 200 TCR beta chains associated with cytomegalovirus. In vitro tests confirmed that a few of the cytomegalovirus-associated TCR beta chains recognize cytomegalovirus antigens. In both the original and validation cohorts, the classifier was reported to diagnose cytomegalovirus status with high specificity and sensitivity. Some IMGT-functional V segments, including TRBV6-2 and TRBV6-3, could not be told apart with the 87-base-pair reads, so those segments were excluded. Sequencing depth was assumed to be roughly uniform across donors in the presence/absence analyses, though that assumption may not hold. For the cohort, immune exposure information was limited to CMV serostatus. In a later analysis, most CMV-associated TCR beta chains were found to appear HLA-restricted, with HLA associations seemingly driven largely by CMV exposure. A later analysis found that HLA-associated TCR beta chains were more clonally expanded and had lower generation probabilities than equally common non-associated chains. This cohort had only TCR beta chains sequenced, and the lack of alpha or paired-chain data limited which features could be detected. Several of the top co-occurrence clusters appeared to be linked to parvovirus B19, influenza, CMV and Epstein-Barr virus, according to a later analysis. Compared with the 666-donor mean, donors in an Asian-associated ancestry cluster had fewer N-insertions in productive TCRs, according to a later genetic analysis. In an earlier analysis of approximately 600 of the donors, most TCR beta V segments were observed in productive rearrangements about 87% or about 30% of the time, broadly matching IMGT annotations. Because counts were too low, roughly 18 rarely observed V segments, including chromosome 9 orphons, were left out of the earlier analysis of several hundred of the donors. In a later analysis, TCR association rates were found to vary across HLA loci, with the most associated TCRs seen for DRB1 alleles and the fewest for HLA-C alleles. A later analysis associated about 17,000 TCR beta sequences with specific HLA alleles at a false discovery rate of 0.05. The sequencing pipeline was judged likely to have produced a cluster of highly shared sequence variants as a technical artifact. Linkage disequilibrium might explain the correlated functional status among segregating V segments, but an unknown experimental factor could not be excluded. In a later genetic analysis, a missense DCLRE1C variant was associated with V-gene and J-gene trimming of TCR beta chains, and the association was replicated in an independent cohort. The authors suggested that the approach could potentially be generalized to other disease states and immunological phenotypes. Across donors, most TCR sequences were observed very rarely, whereas some public TCRs were present in many individuals. Because HLA typing was missing for some donors at each locus, association tests included only the typed subset. A further reported finding was that TCR beta sequences accurately predicted the HLA-A and HLA-B alleles for most subjects in the first cohort.

To prepare the library, the immunoSEQ multiplex PCR assay was applied. For the multiplex PCR, a mixture combining 60 forward primers for TCR Vbeta segments and 13 reverse primers for TCR Jbeta segments was used. The CDR3 region of rearranged TCR beta genes was amplified from genomic DNA by a multiplex PCR assay. The Illumina HiSeq System was used to sequence the amplified TCR beta libraries as 87-base-pair reads. On the authors' methods: A later analysis tallied 70 million to 100 million unique TCR beta chains across the 666 repertoires, and around 9.9 million of those chains were shared by two or more donors. A nearest-neighbor algorithm error-corrected the raw reads and collapsed the reads into unique sequences, merging closely related sequences to remove PCR and sequencing errors. Alignment of CDR3 sequences to IMGT reference sequences was used to assign V, D and J gene segments. Each retained sequence needed at least a six-nucleotide match to both a V gene segment and a J gene segment. A rearrangement was called productive if the CDR3 had no stop codons and remained in frame with V and J, and every other rearrangement was called non-productive. Following IMGT convention, CDR3 was defined as the stretch from the second conserved V-encoded cysteine to the conserved J-encoded phenylalanine. In an earlier analysis of approximately 500 of the donors, sequences lacking an unambiguous match to a single V gene segment were excluded. An earlier analysis of several hundred of the donors classified V segments as functional when productive rearrangements were above 56.7% and as segregating when the standard deviation between donors was above 5%. To diagnose cytomegalovirus status from the catalog of TCR beta chain sequences, a statistical classification framework was built. In a later analysis, V and J genes were assigned by comparing TCR nucleotide sequences against IMGT/GENE-DB human TR gene sequences. The TCRdist pipeline was used in a later analysis to assign CDR3 sequences and most-parsimonious VDJ recombination scenarios. In a later analysis, every TCR beta chain was defined by the combination of its CDR3 amino acid sequence and its V-gene family, and reads without a unique V-gene family were dropped. To address suspected cross-contamination and a sequencing artifact, a later analysis removed some 620 highly shared, low-generation-probability nucleotide sequences. A later analysis calculated a clonal expansion index for each public chain from normalized within-repertoire ranks of inferred template counts. A later analysis computed generation probabilities with a VDJ recombination model fitted to out-of-frame rearrangements, and checked the results against IGoR. Hypergeometric tests were used in a later analysis to score TCR-TCR, TCR-HLA and TCR-CMV co-occurrence, with a repertoire-size bias correction applied to the TCR pairs. A later analysis estimated false discovery rates by permuting HLA or CMV assignments 20 times. In a later analysis, co-occurring TCRs were grouped using DBSCAN, with TCRdist sequence similarity added in when clustering inside HLA-allele-positive subsets. For co-occurrence clustering, repertoires with fewer than 30,000 or more than 120,000 public chains were excluded, along with five or six repertoires with anomalous nucleotide sharing. TCRdb mirrors the immuneACCESS table, restricted to in-frame sequences. Some clones are absent from its copies; in checked studies, under half trace to an unresolved V gene, and the reason for the others is unknown. The D gene and trimming were derived from the DNA, and the V and J assignments and clone size from that table. Recorded for this sample are about 77,000 clones; about four fifths of them occurred a single time. 3% to 3.5% of the sample is held by the ten biggest clonotypes.

After removal of 5 bases from V and 13 bases from J, the junction retains 11 bases not matched to a gene. From cysteine to phenylalanine, the CDR3 is 14 amino acids long. The CDR3 DNA has 42 bases and is translated from base 1. According to the germline V gene, CDR1 reads SGHDN and CDR2 reads FVKESK. This chain is built from TRBV14 and TRBJ1-4, and 9 bases in between align with TRBD1. The TCR sequence derives from a man aged 35-49 years in good health and CMV-seronegative. What was sequenced was PBMCs. The nucleotides read TGTGCCAGCAGCTGGGGACAGGGTAACGGGTTACTGTTTTTT. This gives the protein CASSWGQGNGLLFF.